This passage covers 16 T cell receptor beta chains from one sample sequenced in a study of early T cells in non-severe SARS-CoV-2 infection. TCRdb reprocessed the 5' RACE reads via MiXCR and lists one record per CDR3 protein. Of tens of thousands of distinct CDR3 sequences listed, about an eighth are singletons. Sequencing was done on a sample of whole blood. The receptor source for this set is an adult who was a healthcare worker with PCR-confirmed SARS-CoV-2 infection or an uninfected control (not recorded which).

This clonotype was seen a few times. The chain recombines TRBV3-1 with TRBJ1-1; tentatively, D is TRBD1 (5 bases). The CDR3 sequence is 12 residues long. Trimming removed 4 bases from V and 7 bases from J, with 10 bases in between. The germline gives CDR1 LGHDT, CDR2 YNNKEL (reference sequence). The CDR3: CASSPTGLEAFF. CDR3 coding DNA: TGTGCCAGCAGCCCAACAGGACTTGAAGCTTTCTTT.

This clonotype appeared a few times. The chain employs TRBV3-1 and TRBJ2-1; TRBD2 aligns across 11 bases. The germline gives CDR1 LGHDT, CDR2 YNNKEL (reference sequence). CDR3 length: 15 amino acids. Trimming took 5 bases from V and 3 from J; bases not matched to a gene: 3. CDR3 nucleotides: TGTGCCAGCAGCGAACTAGCGGGAGTCTACAATGAGCAGTTCTTC. This encodes CASSELAGVYNEQFF.

In this sample, this clonotype turned up many times. This rearrangement joins TRBV11-2 to TRBJ1-1; D is unclear. CDR1 is SGHAT and CDR2 is FQNNGV in the germline V gene. Trimming took 4 bases from V and 0 from J, leaving 6 bases between them. This CDR3 has 13 residues. CDR3 DNA sequence: TGTGCCAGCAGCTCACAAATGAACACTGAAGCTTTCTTT. It specifies CASSSQMNTEAFF. Together with reference TRBV11-2 and TRBJ1-1, the CDR3 gives the full variable domain: EAGVAQSPRYKIIEKRQSVAFWCNPISGHATLYWYQQILGQGPKLLIQFQNNGVVDDSQLPKDRFSAERLKGVDSTLKIQPAKLEDSAVYLCASSSQMNTEAFFGQGTRLTVV.

The chain carries TRBV29-1 and TRBJ2-2; D unresolved. V lost 1 base to trimming and J lost 6 bases, with 6 bases between them. CDR1 and CDR2 (germline): SQVTM, ANQGSEA. This CDR3 has 12 residues. In nucleotides, the CDR3 is TGCAGCGTTGAAGGTCCGGCCGGGGAGCTGTTTTTT. Its protein is CSVEGPAGELFF.

This clonotype was recorded many times. The rearrangement uses TRBV6-5 and TRBJ2-3; the D gene could be TRBD1 or TRBD2 (5 bases each). The CDR3 has 15 residues. The germline V and J ends were trimmed by 2 bases and 3 bases, with 12 bases remaining between them. CDR1 is MNHEY and CDR2 is SVGAGI in the germline V gene. The chain's CDR3 is CASSYRFEGTDTQYF. As DNA, the CDR3 is TGTGCCAGCAGTTACCGGTTCGAGGGGACAGATACGCAGTATTTT.

Worth noting for this clonotype: Possible read error: a much larger clone is one base away. The genes are TRBV2 and TRBJ2-7; D is perhaps TRBD1 (5 bases). The CDR3 is 15 residues long. Germline V gives CDR1 SNHLY, CDR2 FYNNEI. V was shortened by 2 bases and J by 0 bases, with 11 bases between the two germline ends. The chain's CDR3 is CASSEQGPPSYEQYF. The CDR3 bases are TGTGCCAGCAGTGAACAGGGTCCCCCCTCCTACGAGCAGTACTTC.

A few counts support this clonotype. The rearrangement uses TRBV6-4 and TRBJ2-1; 14 bases map to TRBD2. J gave up 0 bases and V 2 bases, and 0 bases lay outside the gene matches. The CDR3 is 17 residues long. Per the germline V gene, CDR1 is MRHNA and CDR2 is SNTAGT. The CDR3 nucleotides read TGTGCCAGCAGTGACGGGACTAGCGGGAGCTCCTACAATGAGCAGTTCTTC. Protein: CASSDGTSGSSYNEQFF.

This clonotype came up many times. This rearrangement joins TRBV29-1 to TRBJ2-1; D unresolved. CDR3 length: 10 residues. The V gene lost 7 bases and the J gene lost 8 bases, with 9 bases spanning the gap. The V gene's germline CDR1 is SQVTM and CDR2 ANQGSEA. CDR3: CSADIDEQFF. The CDR3 nucleotides are TGCAGCGCAGATATCGATGAGCAGTTCTTC.

The chain has TRBV2 and TRBJ2-3; 13 bases match TRBD2. The CDR3 runs 14 residues. Germline-derived CDR1 and CDR2 are SNHLY and FYNNEI. V lost 8 bases to trimming and J lost 7 bases; unmatched junction nucleotides: 6. CDR3 sequence (DNA): TGTGCCAGCGGAGGGACTAGCGGGGTAAATACGCAGTATTTT. It translates to CASGGTSGVNTQYF.

This clonotype was seen more than once but under ten times. The CDR3 loop is CASSHRTRRVSYEQYF. CDR3 DNA sequence: TGTGCCAGCAGCCACCGAACCCGCAGGGTTTCCTACGAGCAGTACTTC. The rearrangement links TRBV13 to TRBJ2-7; possibly TRBD1 for D (5 bases). CDR3 length: 16 amino acids. Trimming removed 5 bases from V and 1 base from J, with 18 bases in between. Germline CDR1 reads PRHDT; CDR2 reads FYEKMQ (reference sequence).

This clonotype appeared a few times. The chain links TRBV10-3 to TRBJ2-7; no reliable D call. The V and J ends lost 4 bases and 4 bases respectively, with 14 bases between them. CDR1 is ENHRY, CDR2 SYGVKD, per germline. CDR3 length: 14 residues. The CDR3 DNA reads TGTGCCATCAGTGCCCCCCCAGAGCAGTACGAGCAGTACTTC. It codes for CAISAPPEQYEQYF.

In its sample, this clonotype was seen many times. The V call is TRBV19, the J call TRBJ2-1; D not resolved. This CDR3 comprises 15 residues. Trimming removed 2 bases at V and 1 base at J, with 9 bases between. From germline, CDR1 is LNHDA and CDR2 SQIVND (reference sequence). CDR3 loop: CASSISRLSYNEQFF. The CDR3 nucleotides are TGTGCCAGTAGTATAAGCCGGCTATCCTACAATGAGCAGTTCTTC.

On this clonotype: The conserved phenylalanine or tryptophan normally closing the CDR3 is absent here, so this likely arose from a read error. The chain is built from TRBV19 and TRBJ1-1, with D hard to call. Germline loops: CDR1 LNHDA, CDR2 SQIVND (reference sequence). The CDR3 is made up of 13 amino acids. The chain's CDR3 is CASRVRENTEAFL. The CDR3 nucleotides are TGTGCGAGTAGGGTGCGGGAGAACACTGAAGCTTTCCTT.

Many counts were recorded for this clonotype. The rearrangement joins TRBV11-2 to TRBJ1-2, with D maybe TRBD1 (5 bases). The ends were cut back, 5 bases at V and 3 bases at J, with 16 bases in the middle. This CDR3 comprises 15 residues. Germline V gene data show CDR1 as SGHAT and CDR2 as FQNNGV. CDR3 loop: CASSPGHAGDYGYTF. CDR3 in DNA: TGTGCCAGCAGCCCTGGACATGCGGGGGACTATGGCTACACCTTC.

This clonotype was recorded many times. The chain uses TRBV24-1 and TRBJ1-1; perhaps TRBD1 as D (6 bases). The CDR3 contains 17 residues. Trimming cost V 4 bases and J 1 base, with 18 bases left between them. Germline lookup yields CDR1 KGHDR and CDR2 SFDVKD. In DNA, the CDR3 is TGTGCCACCAGTGACCCTGATCTAGGGGGGCGGAACACTGAAGCTTTCTTT. Encoded protein: CATSDPDLGGRNTEAFF.

This clonotype was detected only a few times. The chain recombines TRBV11-2 with TRBJ2-3, with a possible D match to TRBD1 (6 bases). Per the germline V gene, CDR1 is SGHAT and CDR2 is FQNNGV. The CDR3 extends over 16 amino acids. V gave up 3 bases and J gave up 0 bases, with 13 bases separating them. CDR3 DNA sequence: TGTGCCAGCAGCTTCGCCGGCAGGGGCAGCACAGATACGCAGTATTTT. Protein sequence: CASSFAGRGSTDTQYF.